The rows below give T cell receptor beta chains drawn from one sample of a study of blood T cell repertoires in COVID-19. TCRdb's table, derived via immunoSEQ multiplex PCR, lists solely in-frame clones and lacks some. The sample lists fewer than 130,000 clones, 70% to 90% occurring once. Sequencing was carried out using peripheral blood. Receptors were obtained from a human donor in a cohort sampled during active COVID-19. Both conserved end residues are part of each CDR3. D genes are given only for firm matches.

V: TRBV19
D: TRBD1
CDR3: CASRIPPGQDGYTF

V: TRBV5-1
D: .
CDR3: CASSLYLSPSLGTDTQYF

V: TRBV3-1/TRBV3-2
D: .
CDR3: CASSPRLVRGTDTQYF

V: TRBV6-5
D: TRBD1
CDR3: CASRTTGGYEQYF

V: TRBV7-9
D: .
CDR3: CASSLGLGETQYF

V: TRBV12-3/TRBV12-4
D: .
CDR3: CASSLRVTDTQYF

V: TRBV9
D: .
CDR3: CASSLGVGARETQYF

V: TRBV7-2
D: TRBD2
CDR3: CASSWTSGGEETQYF

V: TRBV12-3/TRBV12-4
D: .
CDR3: CASSLTVNQPQHF

V: TRBV10-1
D: .
CDR3: CASSDAGSAQYF

V: TRBV28
D: .
CDR3: CASGIRNTEAFF

V: TRBV27
D: TRBD1
CDR3: CASSKGQGLSPTNEKLFF

V: TRBV6-5
D: TRBD1
CDR3: CASGQGHEQYF

V: TRBV29-1
D: .
CDR3: CSGTRGGGTEAFF

V: TRBV4-1
D: .
CDR3: CASSQAFSTIWEQYF

V: TRBV7-2
D: TRBD2
CDR3: CASSFQDTLAGGYTQYF

V: TRBV10-3
D: .
CDR3: CAASGRVNEQFF

V: TRBV14
D: .
CDR3: CASSQDRRGTDTQYF

V: TRBV11-2
D: .
CDR3: CASSLATMGSETQYF

V: TRBV27
D: .
CDR3: CASSLRGGNTEAFF

V: TRBV2
D: .
CDR3: CASRQQGSGNTIYF

V: TRBV5-1
D: TRBD1
CDR3: CASSFSEGQMNTEAFF

V: TRBV4-1
D: TRBD1
CDR3: CASSPQGDWDGYTF

V: TRBV18
D: .
CDR3: CASSPPNSGNNEKLFF

V: TRBV7-2
D: .
CDR3: CANEEGSGLYGYTF

V: TRBV28
D: .
CDR3: CASSVSGVYNEQFF

V: TRBV7-6
D: TRBD2
CDR3: CASSPGVASGATYEQYF

V: TRBV14
D: .
CDR3: CASSREQGRAEAFF

V: TRBV6-4
D: TRBD2
CDR3: CASRSGTNTGELFF

V: TRBV15
D: .
CDR3: CATSRDSPGGDTEAFF

V: TRBV18
D: .
CDR3: CASSTGGTDTQYF

V: TRBV6-2/TRBV6-3
D: .
CDR3: CASSYPRPPTLSSYNEQFF

V: TRBV7-2
D: .
CDR3: CASSLDSGQFF

V: TRBV5-1
D: TRBD2
CDR3: CASSSTRTSGNEQFF

V: TRBV9
D: TRBD1
CDR3: CASSVEGQFSYEQYF

V: TRBV24-1
D: .
CDR3: CATSDRGDSIYEQYF

V: TRBV28
D: .
CDR3: CASSLPERSNGELFF

V: TRBV18
D: .
CDR3: CASSPDVAADTQYF

V: TRBV28
D: TRBD2
CDR3: CASSLPRGGVETQYF

V: TRBV10-2
D: TRBD1
CDR3: CASSESGGQGKTQYF

V: TRBV9
D: TRBD1
CDR3: CASSSRGTGGPPGGYTF